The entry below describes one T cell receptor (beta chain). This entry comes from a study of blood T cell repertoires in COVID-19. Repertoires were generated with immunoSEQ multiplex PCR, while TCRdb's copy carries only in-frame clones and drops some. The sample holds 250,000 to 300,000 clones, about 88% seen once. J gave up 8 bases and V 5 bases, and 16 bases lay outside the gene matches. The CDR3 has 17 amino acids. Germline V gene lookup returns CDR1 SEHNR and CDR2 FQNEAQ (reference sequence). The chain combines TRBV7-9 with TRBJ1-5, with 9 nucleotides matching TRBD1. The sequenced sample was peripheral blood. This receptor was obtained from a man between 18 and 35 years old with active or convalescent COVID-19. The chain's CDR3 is CASSPGWDRAVLEPQHF. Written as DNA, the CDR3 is TGTGCCAGCAGCCCGGGGTGGGACAGGGCTGTTTTAGAGCCCCAGCATTTT.